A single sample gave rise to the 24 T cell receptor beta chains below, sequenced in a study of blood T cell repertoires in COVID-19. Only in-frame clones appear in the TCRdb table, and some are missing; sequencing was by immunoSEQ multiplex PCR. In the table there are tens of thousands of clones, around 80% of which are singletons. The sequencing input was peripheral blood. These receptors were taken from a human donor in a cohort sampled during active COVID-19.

CDR3 region: CASSVERDTEAFF. As DNA, the CDR3 is TGTGCCAGCAGCGTGGAGAGAGACACTGAAGCTTTCTTT. The chain couples TRBV9 to TRBJ1-1; D call uncertain. Germline CDR1 is SGDLS and CDR2 is YYNGEE. There are 13 residues in the CDR3. With 2 bases removed from V and 3 bases from J, the gap between germline ends came to 8 bases.

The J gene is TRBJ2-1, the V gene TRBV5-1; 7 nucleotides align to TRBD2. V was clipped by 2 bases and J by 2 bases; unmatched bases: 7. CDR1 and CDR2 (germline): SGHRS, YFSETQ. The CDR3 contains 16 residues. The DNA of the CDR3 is TGCGCCAGCAGCTTTTTGGCTAGCGGTACCTACAATGAGCAGTTCTTC. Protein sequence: CASSFLASGTYNEQFF. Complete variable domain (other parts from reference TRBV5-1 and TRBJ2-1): KAGVTQTPRYLIKTRGQQVTLSCSPISGHRSVSWYQQTPGQGLQFLFEYFSETQRNKGNFPGRFSGRQFSNSRSEMNVSTLELGDSALYLCASSFLASGTYNEQFFGPGTRLTVL.

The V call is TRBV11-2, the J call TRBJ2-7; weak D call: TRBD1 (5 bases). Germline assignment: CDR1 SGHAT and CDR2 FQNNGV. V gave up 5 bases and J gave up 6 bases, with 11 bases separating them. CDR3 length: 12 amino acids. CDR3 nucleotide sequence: TGTGCCAGCAGCCCCGCAAGGGGCGAGCAGTACTTC. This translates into CASSPARGEQYF.

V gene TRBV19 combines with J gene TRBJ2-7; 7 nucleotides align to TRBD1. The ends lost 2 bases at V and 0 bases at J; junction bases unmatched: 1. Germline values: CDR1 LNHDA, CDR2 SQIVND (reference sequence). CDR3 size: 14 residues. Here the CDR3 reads CASSITGASYEQYF. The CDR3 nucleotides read TGTGCCAGTAGTATAACAGGGGCCTCCTACGAGCAGTACTTC. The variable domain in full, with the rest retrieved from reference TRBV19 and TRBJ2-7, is DGGITQSPKYLFRKEGQNVTLSCEQNLNHDAMYWYRQDPGQGLRLIYYSQIVNDFQKGDIAEGYSVSREKKESFPLTVTSAQKNPTAFYLCASSITGASYEQYFGPGTRLTVT.

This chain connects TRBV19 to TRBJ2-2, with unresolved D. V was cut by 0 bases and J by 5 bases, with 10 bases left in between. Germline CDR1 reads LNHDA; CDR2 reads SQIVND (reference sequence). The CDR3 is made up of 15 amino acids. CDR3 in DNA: TGTGCCAGTAGTATAGACGGTATGAGGACCGGGGAGCTGTTTTTT. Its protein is CASSIDGMRTGELFF.

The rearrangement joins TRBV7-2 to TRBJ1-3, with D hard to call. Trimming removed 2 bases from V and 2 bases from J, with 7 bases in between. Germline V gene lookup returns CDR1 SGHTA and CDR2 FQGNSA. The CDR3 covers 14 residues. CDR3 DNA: TGTGCCAGCAGCTTAACACAGACTGGAAACACCATATATTTT. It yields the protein CASSLTQTGNTIYF.

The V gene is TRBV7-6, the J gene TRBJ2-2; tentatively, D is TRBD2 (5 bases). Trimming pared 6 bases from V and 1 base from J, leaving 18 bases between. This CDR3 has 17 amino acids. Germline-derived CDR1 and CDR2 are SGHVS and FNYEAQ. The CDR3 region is CASSQELAGLNTGELFF. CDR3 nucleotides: TGTGCCAGCAGTCAAGAGCTAGCCGGTTTGAACACCGGGGAGCTGTTTTTT.

The CDR3 loop is CASSQAGGGDTQYF. The CDR3 bases are TGCGCCAGCAGCCAAGCGGGTGGGGGGGATACGCAGTATTTT. The chain joins TRBV4-3 to TRBJ2-3; TRBD2 might be the D (6 bases). V was shortened by 1 base and J by 6 bases, with 11 bases between the two germline ends. Germline V CDR1 and CDR2: LGHNA, YSLEER. The length of the CDR3 is 14 residues.

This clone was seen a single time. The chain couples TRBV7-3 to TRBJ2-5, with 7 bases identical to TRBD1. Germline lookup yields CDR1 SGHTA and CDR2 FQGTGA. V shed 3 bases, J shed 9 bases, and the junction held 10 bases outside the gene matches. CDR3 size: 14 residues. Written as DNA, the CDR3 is TGTGCCAGCAGCTTCGACCCGGGCCAGGGGGCCCAGTACTTC. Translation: CASSFDPGQGAQYF.

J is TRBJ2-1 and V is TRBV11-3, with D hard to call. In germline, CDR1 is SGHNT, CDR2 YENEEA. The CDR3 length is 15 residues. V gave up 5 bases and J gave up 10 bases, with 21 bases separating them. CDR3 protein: CASSLSSTSAGEQFF. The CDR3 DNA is TGTGCCAGCAGCCTCTCCTCTACTTCCGCCGGGGAGCAGTTCTTC.

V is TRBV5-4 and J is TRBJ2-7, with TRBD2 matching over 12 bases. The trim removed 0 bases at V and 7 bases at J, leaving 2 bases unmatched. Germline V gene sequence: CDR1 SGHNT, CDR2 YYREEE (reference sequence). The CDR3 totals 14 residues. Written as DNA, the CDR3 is TGTGCCAGCAGCTTGGGACTAGCGGGAGCAGAGCAGTACTTC. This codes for CASSLGLAGAEQYF.

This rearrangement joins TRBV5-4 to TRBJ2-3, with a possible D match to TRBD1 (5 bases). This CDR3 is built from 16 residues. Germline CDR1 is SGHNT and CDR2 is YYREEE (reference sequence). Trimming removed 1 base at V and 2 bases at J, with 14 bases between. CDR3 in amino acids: CASSLRAGSLTDTQYF. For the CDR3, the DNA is TGTGCCAGCAGCTTGCGGGCAGGGTCTCTCACAGATACGCAGTATTTT.

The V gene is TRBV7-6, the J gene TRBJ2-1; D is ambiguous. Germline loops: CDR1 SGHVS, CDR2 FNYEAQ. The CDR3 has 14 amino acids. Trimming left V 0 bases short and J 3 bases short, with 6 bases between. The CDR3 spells CASSLAGRYNEQFF. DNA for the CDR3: TGTGCCAGCAGCTTAGCGGGCCGCTACAATGAGCAGTTCTTC. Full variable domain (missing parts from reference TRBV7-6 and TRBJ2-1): GAGVSQSPRYKVTKRGQDVALRCDPISGHVSLYWYRQALGQGPEFLTYFNYEAQQDKSGLPNDRFSAERPEGSISTLTIQRTEQRDSAMYRCASSLAGRYNEQFFGPGTRLTVL.

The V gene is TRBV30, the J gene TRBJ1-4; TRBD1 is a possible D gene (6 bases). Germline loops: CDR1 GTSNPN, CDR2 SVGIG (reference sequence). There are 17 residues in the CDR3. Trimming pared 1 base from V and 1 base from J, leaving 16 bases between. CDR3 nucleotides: TGTGCCTGGAGTGGGGCAGGGACAACTTTAACTAATGAAAAACTGTTTTTT. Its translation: CAWSGAGTTLTNEKLFF.

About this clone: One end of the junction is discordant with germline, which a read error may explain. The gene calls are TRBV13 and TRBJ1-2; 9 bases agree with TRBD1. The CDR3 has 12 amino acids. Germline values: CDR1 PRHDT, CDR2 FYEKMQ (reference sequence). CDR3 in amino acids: CASSLGQGAQPF. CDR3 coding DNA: TGTGCCAGCAGCTTAGGACAGGGGGCGCAACCCTTC. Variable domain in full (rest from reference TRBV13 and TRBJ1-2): AAGVIQSPRHLIKEKRETATLKCYPIPRHDTVYWYQQGPGQDPQFLISFYEKMQSDKGSIPDRFSAQQFSDYHSELNMSSLELGDSALYFCASSLGQGAQPFGSGTRLTVV.

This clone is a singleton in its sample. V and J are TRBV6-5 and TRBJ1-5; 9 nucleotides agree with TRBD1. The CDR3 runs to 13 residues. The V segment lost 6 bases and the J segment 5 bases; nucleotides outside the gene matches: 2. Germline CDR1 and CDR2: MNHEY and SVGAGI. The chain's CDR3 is CASRRTGDQPQHF. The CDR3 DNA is TGTGCCAGCAGGCGGACAGGGGATCAGCCCCAGCATTTT.

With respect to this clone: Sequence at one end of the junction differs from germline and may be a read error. The CDR3 DNA reads TGTGCCAGTAGAGCGGGAGCTTCTCTACTCTTC. This codes for CASRAGASLLF. V and J are TRBV6-6 and TRBJ2-1, with 8 bases aligning to TRBD2. CDR1 and CDR2 from the germline V gene are MNHNY and SVGAGI (reference sequence). The length of the CDR3 is 11 residues.

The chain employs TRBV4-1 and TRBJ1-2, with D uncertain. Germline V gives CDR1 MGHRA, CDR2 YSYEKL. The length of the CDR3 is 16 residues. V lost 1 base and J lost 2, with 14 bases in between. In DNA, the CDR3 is TGCGCCAGCAGCCAAGTCGGAGGGAGCGCCAACTATGGCTACACCTTC. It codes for CASSQVGGSANYGYTF.

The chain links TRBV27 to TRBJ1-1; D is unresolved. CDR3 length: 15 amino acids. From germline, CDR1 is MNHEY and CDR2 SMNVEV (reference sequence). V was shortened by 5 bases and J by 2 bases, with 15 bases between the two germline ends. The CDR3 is CASSPRAGKNTEAFF. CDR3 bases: TGTGCCAGCAGTCCTCGGGCCGGGAAAAACACTGAAGCTTTCTTT.

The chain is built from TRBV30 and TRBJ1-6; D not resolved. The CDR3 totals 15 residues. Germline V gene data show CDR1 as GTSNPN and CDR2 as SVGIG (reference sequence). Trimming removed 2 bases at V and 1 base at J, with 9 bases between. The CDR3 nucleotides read TGTGCCTGGAGTTTACGGTTATCCTATAATTCACCCCTCCACTTT. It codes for CAWSLRLSYNSPLHF.

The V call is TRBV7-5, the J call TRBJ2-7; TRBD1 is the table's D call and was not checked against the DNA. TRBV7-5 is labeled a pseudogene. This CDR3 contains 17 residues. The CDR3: CVRSEVDWTGGDYEQYF. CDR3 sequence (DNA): TGTGTCAGAAGCGAAGTGGACTGGACAGGGGGGGACTACGAGCAGTACTTC.

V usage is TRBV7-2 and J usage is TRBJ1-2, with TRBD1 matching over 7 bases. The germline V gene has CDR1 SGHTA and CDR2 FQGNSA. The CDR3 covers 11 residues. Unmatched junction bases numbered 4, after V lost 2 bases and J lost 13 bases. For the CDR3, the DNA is TGTGCCAGCAGCTTAATTTCAGGGGGCACCTTC. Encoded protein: CASSLISGGTF.

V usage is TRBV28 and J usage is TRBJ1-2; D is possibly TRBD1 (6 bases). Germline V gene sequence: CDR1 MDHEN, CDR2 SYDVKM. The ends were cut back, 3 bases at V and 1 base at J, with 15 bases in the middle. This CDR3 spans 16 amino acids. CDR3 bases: TGTGCCAGCAGTTTCGGTCCCTTAGGGGGTAACTATGGCTACACCTTC. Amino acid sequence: CASSFGPLGGNYGYTF.

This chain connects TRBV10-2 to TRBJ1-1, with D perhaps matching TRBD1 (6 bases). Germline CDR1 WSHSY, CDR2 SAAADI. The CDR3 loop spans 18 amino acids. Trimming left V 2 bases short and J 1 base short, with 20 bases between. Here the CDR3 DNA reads TGCGCCAGCAGTGAGGGCGGGGGGCGCCCCCTTAGGAACACTGAAGCTTTCTTT. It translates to CASSEGGGRPLRNTEAFF.